Reported below is one T cell receptor (beta chain). The sample belongs to a study of T cell changes during pregnancy in multiple sclerosis. Sequencing used immunoSEQ multiplex PCR; TCRdb keeps in-frame clones, though not all of them. The sample consists of some 37,000 clones, approximately 90% of them appearing once. This CDR3 has 19 residues. The V and J ends lost 0 bases and 0 bases, in that order; junction bases with no gene match: 7. Germline V CDR1 and CDR2: SEHNR, FQNEAQ (reference sequence). V and J are TRBV7-9 and TRBJ2-3; 12 bases are a match to TRBD2. The receptor was derived from a female donor with multiple sclerosis, enrolled in a pregnancy study. The sequencing here drew on CD4+ T cells from peripheral blood mononuclear cells, taken before pregnancy. CDR3 residues: CASSLASGLAGRSTDTQYF. CDR3 coding DNA: TGTGCCAGCAGCTTAGCATCCGGACTAGCGGGAAGAAGCACAGATACGCAGTATTTT.